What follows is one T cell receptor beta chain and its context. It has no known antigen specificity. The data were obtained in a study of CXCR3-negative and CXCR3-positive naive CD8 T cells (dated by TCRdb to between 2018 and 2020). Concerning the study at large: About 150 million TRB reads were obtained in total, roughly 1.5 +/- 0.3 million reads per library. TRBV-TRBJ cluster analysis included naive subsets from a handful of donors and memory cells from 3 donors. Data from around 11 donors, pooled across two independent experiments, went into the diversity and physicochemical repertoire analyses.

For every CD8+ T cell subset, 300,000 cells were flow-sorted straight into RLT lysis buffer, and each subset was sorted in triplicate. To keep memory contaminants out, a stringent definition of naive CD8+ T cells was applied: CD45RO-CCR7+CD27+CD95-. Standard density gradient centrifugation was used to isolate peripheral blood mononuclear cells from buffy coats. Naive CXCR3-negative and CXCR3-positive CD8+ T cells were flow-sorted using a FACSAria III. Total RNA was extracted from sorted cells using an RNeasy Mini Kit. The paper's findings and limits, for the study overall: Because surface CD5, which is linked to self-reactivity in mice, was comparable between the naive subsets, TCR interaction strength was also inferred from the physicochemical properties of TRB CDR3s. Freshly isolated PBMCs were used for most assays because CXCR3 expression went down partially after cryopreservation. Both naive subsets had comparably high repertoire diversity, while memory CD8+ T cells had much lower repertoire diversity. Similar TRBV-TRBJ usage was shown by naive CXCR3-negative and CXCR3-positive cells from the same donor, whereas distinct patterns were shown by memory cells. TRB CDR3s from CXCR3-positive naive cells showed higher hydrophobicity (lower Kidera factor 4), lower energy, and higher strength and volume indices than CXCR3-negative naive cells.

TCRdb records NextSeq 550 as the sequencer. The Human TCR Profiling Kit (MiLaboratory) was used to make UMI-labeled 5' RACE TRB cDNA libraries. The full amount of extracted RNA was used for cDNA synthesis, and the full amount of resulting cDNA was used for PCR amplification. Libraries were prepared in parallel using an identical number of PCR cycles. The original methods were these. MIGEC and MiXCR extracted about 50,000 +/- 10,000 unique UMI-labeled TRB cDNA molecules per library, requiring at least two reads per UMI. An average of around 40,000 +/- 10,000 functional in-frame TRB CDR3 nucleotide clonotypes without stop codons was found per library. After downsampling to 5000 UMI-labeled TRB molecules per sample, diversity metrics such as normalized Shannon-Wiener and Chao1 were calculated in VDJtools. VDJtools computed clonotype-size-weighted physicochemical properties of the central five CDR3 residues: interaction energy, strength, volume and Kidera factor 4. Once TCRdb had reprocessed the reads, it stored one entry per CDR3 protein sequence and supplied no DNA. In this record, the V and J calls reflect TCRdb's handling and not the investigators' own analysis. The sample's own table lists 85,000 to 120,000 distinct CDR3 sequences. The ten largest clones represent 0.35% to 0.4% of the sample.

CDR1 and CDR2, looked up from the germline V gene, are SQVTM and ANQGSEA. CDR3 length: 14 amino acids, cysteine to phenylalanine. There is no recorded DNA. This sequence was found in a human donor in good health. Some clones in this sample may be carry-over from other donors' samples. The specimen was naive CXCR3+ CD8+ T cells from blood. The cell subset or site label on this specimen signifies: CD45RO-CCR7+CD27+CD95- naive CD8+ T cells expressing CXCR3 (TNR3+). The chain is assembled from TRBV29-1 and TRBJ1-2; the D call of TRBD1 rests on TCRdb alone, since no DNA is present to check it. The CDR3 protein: CSVDGGRDRGGYTF.